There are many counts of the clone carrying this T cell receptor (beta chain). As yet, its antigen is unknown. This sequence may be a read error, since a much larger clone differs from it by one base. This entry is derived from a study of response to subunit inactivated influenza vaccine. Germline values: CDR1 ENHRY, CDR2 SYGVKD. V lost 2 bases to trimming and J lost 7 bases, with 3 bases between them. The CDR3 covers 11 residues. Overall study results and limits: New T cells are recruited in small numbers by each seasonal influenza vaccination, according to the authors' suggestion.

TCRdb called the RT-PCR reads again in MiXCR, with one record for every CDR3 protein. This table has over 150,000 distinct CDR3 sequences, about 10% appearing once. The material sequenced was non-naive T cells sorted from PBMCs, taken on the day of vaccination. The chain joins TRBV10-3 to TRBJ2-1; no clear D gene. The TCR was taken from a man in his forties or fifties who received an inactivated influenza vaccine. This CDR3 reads CAISERNEQFF. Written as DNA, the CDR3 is TGTGCCATCAGTGAGCGTAATGAGCAGTTCTTC.